This T cell receptor (beta chain) emerged from a study of shared clonotypes between healthy human individuals. Naive CD8 isolation took CD45RO-negative cells positively selected for CCR7 and excluded terminally differentiated effector memory CD45RA+ cells. Within Nashville, Tennessee resided all donors, each a Caucasian adult. Produced via immunoSEQ multiplex PCR; TCRdb's table is partial and in-frame only. The sample includes about 1,900,000 clones, about 95% seen only once; the top ten take more than 0.9%. Comments on this clone: Its antigen is not identified.

General study results and limits: Generation probability values for non-shared clonotypes were lower than those for clonotypes shared by all four donors.

Specimen: naive CD8+ T cells sorted from blood. The clonotype comes from a man between 18 and 35 years old in good health.

The CDR3 protein is CASSEAGSGGFGETQYF. CDR3 bases: TGTGCCAGCAGTGAAGCAGGAAGCGGGGGATTTGGGGAGACCCAGTACTTC. The chain carries TRBV2 and TRBJ2-5; the match to TRBD2 covers 8 bases. Germline CDR1 SNHLY, CDR2 FYNNEI. The CDR3 contains 17 residues. After removal of 0 bases from V and 5 bases from J, the junction contained 11 bases not matched to a gene.